The sequence of this T cell receptor (beta chain) was determined in a study of cytomegalovirus exposure and HLA in healthy donors. V trimming: 4 bases; J trimming: 0 bases; junction bases outside the gene matches: 6. The length of the CDR3 is 15 residues. Germline V lookup: CDR1 SGHNT, CDR2 YYREEE (reference sequence). With 60 Vbeta and 13 Jbeta primers, the PCR was carried out. Method: immunoSEQ multiplex PCR; TCRdb's copy keeps in-frame clones and lacks some. This sample has approximately 100,000 clones, with around 70% found just once. This chain links TRBV5-4 with TRBJ2-5; TRBD1 matches at 7 bases. The sequence was collected from a woman in her 70s in good health and CMV-seropositive. Specimen: PBMCs. The CDR3 here is CASSGDSLYQETQYF. CDR3 DNA: TGTGCCAGCAGCGGGGACAGCCTGTACCAAGAGACCCAGTACTTC.